Listed below are T cell receptor beta chains from one sample, sequenced in a study of cytomegalovirus exposure and HLA in healthy donors. Method: immunoSEQ multiplex PCR; TCRdb's copy keeps in-frame clones and lacks some. The table records around 100,000 clones, roughly 79% of them present only once. Sequencing was done on a sample of PBMCs. Source of these receptors: a man aged 50-59 years in good health and CMV-seropositive. Both conserved end residues are part of each CDR3. The order of the fields is D gene, V gene, J gene, clone size, CDR3 protein, CDR3 DNA. D genes are given only for firm matches. Size values are once, few and many counts, or a class for expanded clones, and some rows have none.

d_call: TRBD2; v_call: TRBV30; j_call: TRBJ2-1; clone_size: once; cdr3_aa: CAWSVLLRTSGSRVYNEQFF; cdr3_nt: TGTGCCTGGAGTGTACTCCTTAGGACTAGCGGGAGTAGAGTCTACAATGAGCAGTTCTTC
d_call: TRBD2; v_call: TRBV7-3; j_call: TRBJ2-7; clone_size: -; cdr3_aa: CASSPGTSGSEQYF; cdr3_nt: TGTGCCAGCAGCCCCGGGACTAGCGGGTCCGAGCAGTACTTC
d_call: -; v_call: TRBV5-1; j_call: TRBJ2-5; clone_size: -; cdr3_aa: CASSLLGRETQYF; cdr3_nt: TGCGCCAGCAGCTTGCTGGGGAGAGAGACCCAGTACTTC
d_call: -; v_call: TRBV30; j_call: TRBJ1-5; clone_size: -; cdr3_aa: CAAGVQPQHF; cdr3_nt: TGTGCCGCAGGGGTTCAGCCCCAGCATTTT
d_call: -; v_call: TRBV2; j_call: TRBJ2-3; clone_size: -; cdr3_aa: CASRERAGWTDTQYF; cdr3_nt: TGTGCCAGCAGAGAGAGGGCCGGTTGGACAGATACGCAGTATTTT
d_call: TRBD1; v_call: TRBV6-1; j_call: TRBJ2-7; clone_size: -; cdr3_aa: CASSEGQGVRYEQYF; cdr3_nt: TGTGCCAGCAGTGAAGGACAGGGGGTCAGATACGAGCAGTACTTC
d_call: -; v_call: TRBV6-1; j_call: TRBJ2-4; clone_size: -; cdr3_aa: CASSPFSFNIQYF; cdr3_nt: TGTGCCAGCAGTCCCTTTAGTTTCAACATTCAGTACTTC
d_call: -; v_call: TRBV9; j_call: TRBJ2-7; clone_size: few; cdr3_aa: CASSPPQGPQGEQYF; cdr3_nt: TGTGCCAGCAGCCCCCCCCAGGGCCCTCAGGGCGAGCAGTACTTC
d_call: -; v_call: TRBV11-2; j_call: TRBJ1-4; clone_size: -; cdr3_aa: CASSLTGEKLFF; cdr3_nt: TGTGCCAGCAGCCTCACAGGCGAAAAACTGTTTTTT
d_call: TRBD2; v_call: TRBV7-6; j_call: TRBJ2-3; clone_size: -; cdr3_aa: CASSLAAIAGDLISTDTQYF; cdr3_nt: TGTGCCAGCAGCTTAGCGGCGATAGCGGGAGACCTTATTAGCACAGATACGCAGTATTTT
d_call: -; v_call: TRBV19; j_call: TRBJ1-1; clone_size: -; cdr3_aa: CASSIPAGTNTEAFF; cdr3_nt: TGTGCCAGTAGTATCCCGGCAGGCACGAACACTGAAGCTTTCTTT
d_call: -; v_call: TRBV27; j_call: TRBJ2-6; clone_size: -; cdr3_aa: CASSSAGGSGANVLTF; cdr3_nt: TGTGCCAGCAGTTCAGCAGGGGGGTCCGGGGCCAACGTCCTGACTTTC
d_call: -; v_call: TRBV5-4; j_call: TRBJ2-7; clone_size: -; cdr3_aa: CASSLGWGAEQYF; cdr3_nt: TGTGCCAGCAGCTTGGGTTGGGGCGCCGAGCAGTACTTC
d_call: -; v_call: TRBV9; j_call: TRBJ2-1; clone_size: few; cdr3_aa: CASSVRGGAYNEQFF; cdr3_nt: TGTGCCAGCAGCGTAAGGGGGGGGGCCTACAATGAGCAGTTCTTC
d_call: -; v_call: TRBV30; j_call: TRBJ2-5; clone_size: once; cdr3_aa: CAWSVPGVETQYF; cdr3_nt: TGTGCCTGGAGTGTCCCAGGGGTAGAGACCCAGTACTTC
d_call: TRBD1; v_call: TRBV6-6; j_call: TRBJ1-5; clone_size: few; cdr3_aa: CASSRVLGGDQPQHF; cdr3_nt: TGTGCCAGCAGTCGAGTTCTAGGGGGCGACCAGCCCCAGCATTTT
d_call: TRBD2; v_call: TRBV7-2; j_call: TRBJ2-1; clone_size: -; cdr3_aa: CASSKLAGVRDEQFF; cdr3_nt: TGTGCCAGCAGCAAACTAGCGGGAGTAAGGGATGAGCAGTTCTTC
d_call: -; v_call: TRBV19; j_call: TRBJ2-7; clone_size: -; cdr3_aa: CASSPGHGEGYEQYF; cdr3_nt: TGTGCCAGTAGCCCGGGACACGGGGAAGGCTACGAGCAGTACTTC
d_call: TRBD1; v_call: TRBV28; j_call: TRBJ1-4; clone_size: -; cdr3_aa: CASSSGGEREKLFF; cdr3_nt: TGTGCCAGCAGCTCAGGGGGCGAACGAGAAAAACTGTTTTTT
d_call: -; v_call: TRBV6-1; j_call: TRBJ1-1; clone_size: -; cdr3_aa: CAEGGFEAFF; cdr3_nt: TGTGCGGAGGGGGGGTTTGAAGCTTTCTTT
d_call: TRBD1; v_call: TRBV14; j_call: TRBJ2-7; clone_size: once; cdr3_aa: CASGQGNSYEQYF; cdr3_nt: TGTGCCAGCGGACAGGGAAACTCCTACGAGCAGTACTTC
d_call: -; v_call: TRBV6-1; j_call: TRBJ2-7; clone_size: -; cdr3_aa: CASSELGVGDGYEQYF; cdr3_nt: TGTGCCAGCAGTGAACTCGGGGTTGGGGATGGCTACGAGCAGTACTTC
d_call: -; v_call: TRBV28; j_call: TRBJ1-2; clone_size: -; cdr3_aa: CASTTGPGYTF; cdr3_nt: TGTGCCAGCACGACAGGCCCTGGCTACACCTTC
d_call: TRBD1; v_call: TRBV7-8; j_call: TRBJ1-2; clone_size: -; cdr3_aa: CASSLAGGRYYGYTF; cdr3_nt: TGTGCCAGCAGCTTAGCAGGGGGCAGGTACTATGGCTACACCTTC
d_call: TRBD1; v_call: TRBV5-1; j_call: TRBJ2-5; clone_size: -; cdr3_aa: CASSLNVDRGLETQYF; cdr3_nt: TGCGCCAGCAGCTTGAACGTCGACAGGGGGCTGGAGACCCAGTACTTC
d_call: -; v_call: TRBV7-9; j_call: TRBJ2-5; clone_size: -; cdr3_aa: CASSKGRGARETQYF; cdr3_nt: TGTGCCAGCAGCAAGGGACGGGGGGCAAGAGAGACCCAGTACTTC
d_call: TRBD1; v_call: TRBV4-1; j_call: TRBJ2-7; clone_size: -; cdr3_aa: CASSQDRGGAINEQYF; cdr3_nt: TGCGCCAGCAGCCAAGATCGAGGGGGCGCTATCAACGAGCAGTACTTC
d_call: -; v_call: TRBV6-4; j_call: TRBJ2-3; clone_size: -; cdr3_aa: CASSEGGEVTDTQYF; cdr3_nt: TGTGCCAGCAGTGAGGGGGGAGAGGTGACAGATACGCAGTATTTT
d_call: -; v_call: TRBV10-2; j_call: TRBJ2-2; clone_size: -; cdr3_aa: CASSESTFGSGTNTGELFF; cdr3_nt: TGCGCCAGCAGTGAGTCGACGTTTGGGAGCGGAACGAACACCGGGGAGCTGTTTTTT
d_call: -; v_call: TRBV5-4; j_call: TRBJ1-2; clone_size: few; cdr3_aa: CASSLGQTPNYGYTF; cdr3_nt: TGTGCCAGCAGCTTGGGACAGACACCTAACTATGGCTACACCTTC
d_call: -; v_call: TRBV1; j_call: TRBJ2-3; clone_size: -; cdr3_aa: CTNLWTRLADHTDTQYF; cdr3_nt: TGCACCAACCTCTGGACTCGACTAGCGGACCACACAGATACGCAGTATTTT
d_call: -; v_call: TRBV12-5; j_call: TRBJ2-1; clone_size: -; cdr3_aa: CASGPSPDSVSYNEQFF; cdr3_nt: TGTGCTAGTGGTCCCTCTCCGGACAGCGTCTCCTACAATGAGCAGTTCTTC
d_call: -; v_call: TRBV21-1; j_call: TRBJ2-3; clone_size: -; cdr3_aa: CASSPSLPAGGTDTQYF; cdr3_nt: TGTGCCAGCAGCCCATCCCTCCCAGCGGGAGGCACAGATACGCAGTATTTT
d_call: TRBD1; v_call: TRBV18; j_call: TRBJ2-5; clone_size: few; cdr3_aa: CASQGQGQETQYF; cdr3_nt: TGTGCCAGCCAGGGACAGGGGCAAGAGACCCAGTACTTC
d_call: -; v_call: TRBV7-2; j_call: TRBJ1-5; clone_size: -; cdr3_aa: CASSLAEGRGQPQHF; cdr3_nt: TGTGCCAGCAGCTTAGCGGAGGGTCGTGGTCAGCCCCAGCATTTT
d_call: -; v_call: TRBV10-3; j_call: TRBJ2-5; clone_size: -; cdr3_aa: CAISESRLAAQETQYF; cdr3_nt: TGTGCCATCAGTGAGTCTCGGTTAGCCGCCCAAGAGACCCAGTACTTC
d_call: TRBD2; v_call: TRBV7-2; j_call: TRBJ2-1; clone_size: -; cdr3_aa: CASSLRIAGGPGEQFF; cdr3_nt: TGTGCCAGCAGCTTACGAATAGCGGGAGGGCCGGGGGAGCAGTTCTTC
d_call: -; v_call: TRBV29-1; j_call: TRBJ2-2; clone_size: -; cdr3_aa: CSVALQGWNGELFF; cdr3_nt: TGCAGCGTCGCTTTACAGGGCTGGAACGGGGAGCTGTTTTTT
d_call: -; v_call: TRBV16; j_call: TRBJ1-2; clone_size: -; cdr3_aa: CASSHETGYGYTF; cdr3_nt: TGTGCCAGCAGCCACGAGACAGGCTATGGCTACACCTTC
d_call: -; v_call: TRBV6-5; j_call: TRBJ2-7; clone_size: -; cdr3_aa: CASSYRQTRYEQYF; cdr3_nt: TGTGCCAGCAGTTACCGACAGACGCGCTACGAGCAGTACTTC
d_call: -; v_call: TRBV6-5; j_call: TRBJ2-5; clone_size: -; cdr3_aa: CASSGGYNQETQYF; cdr3_nt: TGTGCCAGCAGTGGGGGCTACAACCAAGAGACCCAGTACTTC
d_call: TRBD2; v_call: TRBV4-2; j_call: TRBJ2-2; clone_size: -; cdr3_aa: CASSQDPAGGIGELFF; cdr3_nt: TGTGCCAGCAGCCAGGACCCCGCGGGAGGTATCGGGGAGCTGTTTTTT
d_call: TRBD1; v_call: TRBV6-1; j_call: TRBJ2-1; clone_size: -; cdr3_aa: CASSRTGEHEQFF; cdr3_nt: TGTGCCAGCAGTAGGACAGGGGAGCATGAGCAGTTCTTC
d_call: -; v_call: TRBV19; j_call: TRBJ2-3; clone_size: few; cdr3_aa: CASSKGGEGLNTQYF; cdr3_nt: TGTGCCAGCTCGAAGGGGGGGGAGGGCCTAAATACGCAGTATTTT
d_call: TRBD2; v_call: TRBV5-1; j_call: TRBJ2-1; clone_size: few; cdr3_aa: CASSLERREGPGNEQFF; cdr3_nt: TGCGCCAGCAGCTTGGAACGGCGGGAGGGCCCGGGGAATGAGCAGTTCTTC
d_call: TRBD1; v_call: TRBV7-6; j_call: TRBJ2-7; clone_size: -; cdr3_aa: CASSARDSYYEQYF; cdr3_nt: TGTGCCAGCAGCGCTCGGGACAGCTACTACGAGCAGTACTTC
d_call: -; v_call: TRBV11-2; j_call: TRBJ1-1; clone_size: -; cdr3_aa: CASSFQGGKYEAFF; cdr3_nt: TGTGCCAGCAGCTTCCAGGGAGGAAAATATGAAGCTTTCTTT
d_call: -; v_call: TRBV28; j_call: TRBJ2-7; clone_size: -; cdr3_aa: CASRRAASYEQYF; cdr3_nt: TGTGCCAGCCGACGTGCGGCGTCCTACGAGCAGTACTTC
d_call: -; v_call: TRBV7-2; j_call: TRBJ2-5; clone_size: few; cdr3_aa: CASSLERGFKTQYF; cdr3_nt: TGTGCCAGCAGCTTAGAAAGGGGGTTTAAGACCCAGTACTTC
d_call: TRBD2; v_call: TRBV5-6; j_call: TRBJ2-1; clone_size: -; cdr3_aa: CASSSEWVGGLSSYNEQFF; cdr3_nt: TGTGCCAGCAGCTCCGAATGGGTGGGAGGGCTAAGCTCCTACAATGAGCAGTTCTTC
d_call: -; v_call: TRBV29-1; j_call: TRBJ2-1; clone_size: -; cdr3_aa: CSGTPQTDYNEQFF; cdr3_nt: TGCAGCGGGACGCCACAGACAGATTACAATGAGCAGTTCTTC
d_call: TRBD1; v_call: TRBV5-1; j_call: TRBJ1-1; clone_size: -; cdr3_aa: CASSRAPTGTDKAFF; cdr3_nt: TGCGCCAGCAGCCGCGCCCCCACCGGGACAGACAAAGCTTTCTTT
d_call: -; v_call: TRBV9; j_call: TRBJ2-4; clone_size: once; cdr3_aa: CASSVYGSGKNIQYF; cdr3_nt: TGTGCCAGCAGCGTATACGGGAGCGGCAAAAACATTCAGTACTTC
d_call: -; v_call: TRBV5-1; j_call: TRBJ2-3; clone_size: -; cdr3_aa: CASSLLARLGTDTQYF; cdr3_nt: TGCGCCAGCAGCTTGTTGGCGAGACTAGGCACAGATACGCAGTATTTT
d_call: TRBD2; v_call: TRBV7-6; j_call: TRBJ2-7; clone_size: few; cdr3_aa: CASSSSGVPYEQYF; cdr3_nt: TGTGCCAGCAGCTCCAGCGGGGTTCCCTACGAGCAGTACTTC
d_call: -; v_call: TRBV21-1; j_call: TRBJ2-1; clone_size: few; cdr3_aa: CASSNRNRGYKFF; cdr3_nt: TGTGCCAGCAGCAACAGAAACAGGGGGTATAAGTTCTTC
d_call: -; v_call: TRBV18; j_call: TRBJ2-7; clone_size: -; cdr3_aa: CASSSAYEQYF; cdr3_nt: TGTGCCAGCTCATCCGCCTACGAGCAGTACTTC
d_call: TRBD1; v_call: TRBV5-1; j_call: TRBJ2-7; clone_size: -; cdr3_aa: CASSPTGGSYEQYF; cdr3_nt: TGCGCCAGCAGCCCGACAGGGGGATCCTACGAGCAGTACTTC
d_call: -; v_call: TRBV5-1; j_call: TRBJ2-7; clone_size: once; cdr3_aa: CASSLVQGGVGEQYF; cdr3_nt: TGCGCCAGCAGCTTGGTACAGGGAGGGGTCGGAGAGCAGTACTTC
d_call: -; v_call: TRBV7-2; j_call: TRBJ2-7; clone_size: -; cdr3_aa: CASSFTAALYEQYF; cdr3_nt: TGTGCCAGCAGCTTTACGGCGGCCCTCTACGAGCAGTACTTC